These 19 T cell receptor beta chains came from one sample sequenced in a study of multiple sclerosis patients with progressive multifocal leukoencephalopathy. The time point is: time of PML onset. This table comes from immunoSEQ multiplex PCR, and its TCRdb copy is limited to in-frame clones, with some not included. The table includes approximately 28,000 clones, 80% to 90% detected once. Sequenced here: PBMCs, sampled from a patient treated with natalizumab. These receptors were collected from a woman aged 40 to 50 with progressive multifocal leukoencephalopathy.

This rearrangement joins TRBV7-9 to TRBJ2-1; 9 positions match TRBD1. The CDR3 loop spans 15 amino acids. Trimming took 2 bases from V and 7 from J; bases not matched to a gene: 6. Germline V gene sequence: CDR1 SEHNR, CDR2 FQNEAQ (reference sequence). CDR3 nucleotides: TGTGCCAGCAGCTTATCAGGGACAGGGAGAAATGAGCAGTTCTTC. The encoded protein is CASSLSGTGRNEQFF.

The chain has TRBV4-1 and TRBJ2-7; TRBD2 matches 9 bases. J gave up 0 bases and V 0 bases, and 9 bases lay outside the gene matches. This CDR3 contains 18 residues. The germline CDR1 and CDR2 sequences are MGHRA and YSYEKL. The chain's CDR3 is CASSQDRISGSVSYEQYF. The CDR3, as DNA: TGCGCCAGCAGCCAAGATCGAATTAGCGGGAGCGTCTCCTACGAGCAGTACTTC.

The CDR3 reads CASRSASMGETQYF. The CDR3 coding sequence is TGTGCCAGCAGATCCGCCAGTATGGGAGAGACCCAGTACTTC. The chain employs TRBV5-4 and TRBJ2-5, with D unclear. The CDR3 runs 14 residues. The germline V gene encodes CDR1 SGHNT and CDR2 YYREEE (reference sequence). The V gene lost 5 bases and the J gene lost 4 bases, with 15 bases spanning the gap.

The chain has TRBV6-6 and TRBJ2-1, with D perhaps TRBD1 or TRBD2 (5 bases each). The CDR3 loop spans 15 amino acids. Germline CDR1 and CDR2: MNHNY and SVGAGI (reference sequence). V shed 5 bases and J shed 7 bases, with 18 bases lying between them. The CDR3 DNA is TGTGCCAGCAGTCCCCTAGCAGTAGGGGCTAATGAGCAGTTCTTC. The encoded protein is CASSPLAVGANEQFF.

This clone has only a few counts. The chain's CDR3 is CASTRDRGSEKLFF. CDR3 coding DNA: TGTGCCAGCACGCGGGACAGGGGAAGTGAAAAACTGTTTTTT. This rearrangement joins TRBV2 to TRBJ1-4, with 10 bases that match TRBD1. Unmatched junction bases numbered 6, after V lost 7 bases and J lost 7 bases. This CDR3 spans 14 amino acids. Germline-derived CDR1 and CDR2 are SNHLY and FYNNEI.

The chain links TRBV9 to TRBJ1-6, with D perhaps TRBD1 (6 bases). Germline V CDR1 and CDR2: SGDLS, YYNGEE. The CDR3 is 15 amino acids. Trimming cost V 0 bases and J 9 bases, with 13 bases left between them. Written as DNA, the CDR3 is TGTGCCAGCAGCGTAGACACAGGGTTAGGTTCACCCCTCCACTTT. This sequence encodes CASSVDTGLGSPLHF.

The V and J genes are TRBV29-1 and TRBJ2-1; 10 nucleotides line up with TRBD2. Trimming removed 7 bases from V and 3 bases from J; junction bases left unmatched: 12. The CDR3 runs 16 residues. Looked up from germline, CDR1 is SQVTM and CDR2 is ANQGSEA. DNA for the CDR3: TGCAGCGCCGGCGGGGCGAGCGGGGGGGGCTACAATGAGCAGTTCTTC. Translation: CSAGGASGGGYNEQFF.

This chain uses TRBV7-2 with TRBJ2-2; TRBD2 might be the D (5 bases). Trimming took off 5 bases at V and 0 bases at J, with 10 bases between the two ends. CDR1 and CDR2 (germline): SGHTA, FQGNSA. The CDR3 is 15 residues long. The CDR3 sequence: CASSPKAANTGELFF. Here the CDR3 DNA reads TGTGCCAGCAGCCCCAAAGCGGCGAACACCGGGGAGCTGTTTTTT.

The V and J genes are TRBV19 and TRBJ2-7, with 7 bases that match TRBD1. Trimming removed 4 bases from V and 0 bases from J; junction bases left unmatched: 9. Germline assignment: CDR1 LNHDA and CDR2 SQIVND (reference sequence). The length of the CDR3 is 16 residues. The CDR3 DNA reads as TGTGCCAGTAGTACCACCGGACAGGAAAGCTCCTACGAGCAGTACTTC. As protein: CASSTTGQESSYEQYF.

The J gene is TRBJ1-5, the V gene TRBV9; D gene unclear. CDR3 size: 10 residues. V lost 6 bases and J lost 5, with 3 bases in between. CDR1 is SGDLS, CDR2 YYNGEE, per germline. The CDR3 nucleotides read TGTGCCAGCAAGTATCAGCCCCAGCATTTT. It codes for CASKYQPQHF.

This clone occurred a few times. V usage is TRBV4-3 and J usage is TRBJ1-2, with a possible D match to TRBD1 (5 bases). Trimming pared 1 base from V and 7 bases from J, leaving 19 bases between. CDR3 length equals 16 residues. The V gene's germline CDR1 is LGHNA and CDR2 YSLEER. CDR3 DNA sequence: TGCGCCAGCAGCCAAGCTTTAGGGGAGTGGCCCCCTGGCTACACCTTC. Its protein product is CASSQALGEWPPGYTF.

V is TRBV6-5 and J is TRBJ1-2, with D uncertain. The CDR3 is 13 amino acids. The V gene's germline CDR1 is MNHEY and CDR2 SVGAGI. Trimming shortened V by 2 bases and J by 4 bases, and 8 bases separated the two germline ends. As DNA, the CDR3 is TGTGCCAGCAGTTACGTTTCGGGCTATGGCTACACCTTC. Its translation is CASSYVSGYGYTF.

This clone was recorded once. The chain has TRBV11-3 and TRBJ2-1; D is unresolved. This CDR3 contains 14 residues. Per the germline V gene, CDR1 is SGHNT and CDR2 is YENEEA. The V and J ends lost 1 base and 4 bases respectively, with 8 bases between them. This chain's CDR3 is CASSLVGSYNEQFF. CDR3 DNA sequence: TGTGCCAGCAGCTTAGTGGGGTCGTACAATGAGCAGTTCTTC.

The chain couples TRBV4-1 to TRBJ2-5, with D perhaps being TRBD1 or TRBD2 (5 bases each). V gave up 0 bases and J gave up 12 bases, with 14 bases separating them. Germline lookup yields CDR1 MGHRA and CDR2 YSYEKL. CDR3 length: 13 amino acids. The CDR3 is CASSQDTARGKYF. The CDR3 DNA reads as TGCGCCAGCAGCCAAGATACCGCGAGGGGAAAGTACTTC.

The chain couples TRBV5-4 to TRBJ2-2; 7 bases map to TRBD2. This CDR3 has 15 residues. Per the germline V gene, CDR1 is SGHNT and CDR2 is YYREEE (reference sequence). V shed 3 bases and J 2 bases; nucleotides not matched to a gene: 4. This CDR3 is CASSSGGVNTGELFF. The CDR3 coding sequence is TGTGCCAGCAGCTCGGGGGGAGTAAACACCGGGGAGCTGTTTTTT.

V gene TRBV19 combines with J gene TRBJ2-3; D gene ambiguous. V was trimmed by 10 bases and J by 1 base, leaving 9 bases between them. There are 12 residues in the CDR3. The germline V gene encodes CDR1 LNHDA and CDR2 SQIVND (reference sequence). CDR3 coding DNA: TGTGCCACCCGCCGGGGCACAGATACGCAGTATTTT. Residues: CATRRGTDTQYF.

In the case of this clone: In the same sample, other DNA sequences code for this CDR3. The rearrangement joins TRBV5-1 to TRBJ2-5; D is ambiguous. Between the trimmed V and J ends, which lost 4 bases and 1 base, there was a span of 5 bases. The CDR3 totals 12 residues. Germline loops: CDR1 SGHRS, CDR2 YFSETQ. The CDR3 DNA is TGCGCCAGCAGCGTCTCCCAAGAGACCCAGTACTTC. Protein: CASSVSQETQYF.

The rearrangement joins TRBV7-2 to TRBJ1-1; 9 nucleotides agree with TRBD1. V was clipped by 5 bases and J by 10 bases; unmatched bases: 8. Germline CDR1 and CDR2: SGHTA and FQGNSA. The CDR3 runs to 13 residues. In nucleotides, the CDR3 is TGTGCCAGCAGCCCAGGGACAGGGCTTTTAGCTTTCTTT. It is translated as CASSPGTGLLAFF.

This clone has just one count. V gene TRBV28 combines with J gene TRBJ2-4; 8 bases fit TRBD1. Losses at the gene ends were 9 bases for V and 1 base for J; bases not matched to a gene: 8. Germline loops: CDR1 MDHEN, CDR2 SYDVKM. The length of the CDR3 is 15 residues. The CDR3, as DNA: TGTGCCAGTGGGGGTCAGGGGGCGGCCAAAAACATTCAGTACTTC. Translated, it gives CASGGQGAAKNIQYF.